One sample yielded the 28 T cell receptor beta chains listed below, sequenced in a study of low-dose radiotherapy and immunotherapy resistance in tumors. As to time point: before trial treatment. Alpha and beta chains were covered, as first-strand cDNA relied on TRAV- and TRBV-specific primers. Amplification, which lasted around 18 PCR cycles, used a constant-region primer and V-primer adapter to amplify TCRs. Each CDR3 protein is one row after TCRdb ran MiXCR on the reads. The profile shows around 68,000 distinct CDR3 sequences, around 27% of them singletons. The input for sequencing was PBMCs, taken before treatment. These TCRs come from a male donor with rectosigmoid adenocarcinoma.

This clonotype has at least ten counts. The chain is built from TRBV28 and TRBJ1-5; a weak D match, TRBD1 (6 bases). Germline V lookup: CDR1 MDHEN, CDR2 SYDVKM. The CDR3 loop spans 14 amino acids. With 6 bases removed from V and 3 bases from J, the gap between germline ends came to 12 bases. The CDR3 nucleotides read TGTGCCAGCAGGGACAGTAGGGCCAATCAGCCCCAGCATTTT. Encoded protein: CASRDSRANQPQHF.

The genes are TRBV29-1 and TRBJ2-5; 8 bases map to TRBD1. V was pared by 6 bases and J by 5 bases, with 8 bases of the junction left unmatched. The CDR3 runs to 13 residues. Germline V gives CDR1 SQVTM, CDR2 ANQGSEA. CDR3 nucleotide sequence: TGCAGCGTCCCCAGGGGGCAGGGGGAGACCCAGTACTTC. The encoded protein is CSVPRGQGETQYF.

At least ten counts were recorded for this clonotype. The rearrangement links TRBV5-1 to TRBJ2-5; D gene ambiguous. Germline values: CDR1 SGHRS, CDR2 YFSETQ. V was trimmed by 4 bases and J by 2 bases, leaving 6 bases between them. The CDR3 is 12 amino acids. For the CDR3, the DNA is TGCGCCAGCAGCAACGAGCAAGAGACCCAGTACTTC. This codes for CASSNEQETQYF.

This clonotype was picked up one time. With only one base between it and a far larger clone, this is likely a read error. The chain is built from TRBV1 and TRBJ1-2. TRBV1 is recorded as a pseudogene. The CDR3 consists of 15 residues. The CDR3 is CDSSQESAVGWGYTF. In DNA form, the CDR3 reads TGCGACAGCAGCCAAGAGTCGGCGGTAGGGTGGGGCTACACCTTC.

In this sample, this clonotype turned up many times. This chain uses TRBV14 with TRBJ1-4; unclear D gene. The CDR3 length is 16 residues. Trimming left V 4 bases short and J 0 bases short, with 12 bases between. CDR1 SGHDN and CDR2 FVKESK come from the germline V gene. The CDR3 DNA sequence: TGTGCCAGCAGCCGAACCTCAGGTGCAACTAATGAAAAACTGTTTTTT. Its translation is CASSRTSGATNEKLFF.

The J gene is TRBJ2-7, the V gene TRBV6-8; TRBD1 is a possible D gene (6 bases). V lost 5 bases and J 0 bases, leaving 14 bases between the germline ends. The germline V gene has CDR1 MNHGY and CDR2 SAAAGT. This CDR3 has 15 amino acids. CDR3 sequence (DNA): TGTGCCAGCAGTGCCCTGGGGGCCAGCTCCTACGAGCAGTACTTC. It encodes CASSALGASSYEQYF.

This clonotype was picked up many times. The chain employs TRBV7-2 and TRBJ2-2; 10 bases align to TRBD1. The CDR3 covers 19 residues. In germline, CDR1 is SGHTA, CDR2 FQGNSA. Trimming cost V 5 bases and J 3 bases; bases outside gene matches: 15. The CDR3 bases are TGTGCCAGCAGCCCGACCTCCGGGACAGGGGCCAGATACACCGGGGAGCTGTTTTTT. Amino acids: CASSPTSGTGARYTGELFF.

In its sample, this clonotype was seen many times. This chain uses TRBV5-1 with TRBJ2-4, with 9 bases aligning to TRBD2. V lost 4 bases and J lost 4; bases outside the gene matches: 3. CDR1 and CDR2 (germline): SGHRS, YFSETQ. This CDR3 is 14 amino acids long. The CDR3 DNA follows: TGCGCCAGCAGCGCGGGGGGGACTAAAAACATTCAGTACTTC. This gives the protein CASSAGGTKNIQYF.

This chain joins TRBV7-2 and TRBJ2-3; 7 bases agree with TRBD1. This CDR3 contains 15 residues. Germline lookup yields CDR1 SGHTA and CDR2 FQGNSA. The J segment lost 6 bases and the V segment lost 0 bases, leaving 6 bases of the junction unmatched. DNA of the CDR3: TGTGCCAGCAGCTTAGCTGGGACAGCCAGGGATACGCAGTATTTT. Its translation is CASSLAGTARDTQYF.

This clonotype was recorded at least ten times. The genes are TRBV28 and TRBJ1-5; D possibly corresponds to TRBD1 (5 bases). The germline gives CDR1 MDHEN, CDR2 SYDVKM. The V gene lost 5 bases and the J gene lost 6 bases, with 14 bases spanning the gap. CDR3 length: 14 residues. CDR3 sequence reads: CASSNGGNGQPQHF. The CDR3 nucleotides read TGTGCCAGCAGTAATGGGGGAAATGGTCAGCCCCAGCATTTT. Combining the CDR3 with reference TRBV28 and TRBJ1-5 gives the whole variable domain DVKVTQSSRYLVKRTGEKVFLECVQDMDHENMFWYRQDPGLGLRLIYFSYDVKMKEKGDIPEGYSVSREKKERFSLILESASTNQTSMYLCASSNGGNGQPQHFGDGTRLSIL.

A note on this clonotype: A single base is all that separates this from a far larger clone, so a read error is likely. The chain recombines TRBV27 with TRBJ1-4; no reliable D call. V was pared by 3 bases and J by 0 bases, with 11 bases between. CDR3 length equals 16 residues. Germline-derived CDR1 and CDR2 are MNHEY and SMNVEV (reference sequence). CDR3 in DNA: TGTGCCAGCAGTTTTCCTGGACGGACAACTAATGAAAAACTGTTTTTT. As protein: CASSFPGRTTNEKLFF. The full variable domain, with the rest looked up from reference TRBV27 and TRBJ1-4, is EAQVTQNPRYLITVTGKKLTVTCSQNMNHEYMSWYRQDPGLGLRQIYYSMNVEVTDKGDVPEGYKVSRKEKRNFPLILESPSPNQTSLYFCASSFPGRTTNEKLFFGSGTQLSVL.

This clonotype was observed a few times. This is likely an artifact of a read error, given a far larger clone one base away. The V and J genes are TRBV29-1 and TRBJ2-1, with no clear D. The germline V gene encodes CDR1 SQVTM and CDR2 ANQGSEA. The CDR3 sequence is 11 residues long. Trimming shortened V by 7 bases and J by 10 bases, and 14 bases separated the two germline ends. The chain's CDR3 is CSGGRSNEQFF. CDR3 nucleotide sequence: TGCAGCGGCGGACGCTCGAACGAGCAGTTCTTC.

The genes are TRBV29-1 and TRBJ2-3; TRBD2 agrees at 9 bases. The J segment lost 1 base and the V segment lost 1 base, leaving 15 bases of the junction unmatched. The CDR3 is 19 residues long. Germline values: CDR1 SQVTM, CDR2 ANQGSEA. CDR3 region: CSVEGISGRIFEGTDTQYF. The CDR3 DNA is TGCAGCGTTGAAGGAATTAGCGGGAGAATTTTTGAGGGCACAGATACGCAGTATTTT.

In its sample, this clonotype was seen many times. This chain joins TRBV29-1 and TRBJ2-6; D ambiguous. Germline V gene lookup returns CDR1 SQVTM and CDR2 ANQGSEA. This CDR3 has 14 amino acids. The V end lost 3 bases, the J end lost 1 base, and 7 bases lay between the germline ends. The CDR3 DNA sequence: TGCAGCGTTGATTTGGGGTCTGGGGCCAACGTCCTGACTTTC. It is translated as CSVDLGSGANVLTF.

This clonotype was recorded many times. The chain carries TRBV28 and TRBJ1-2; 7 nucleotides match TRBD1. Germline V gene sequence: CDR1 MDHEN, CDR2 SYDVKM. V shed 7 bases and J 2 bases; nucleotides not matched to a gene: 7. This CDR3 region has 14 residues. This CDR3 is CASTRGGGNYGYTF. The CDR3 coding sequence is TGTGCCAGCACCAGGGGGGGGGGCAACTATGGCTACACCTTC.

This clonotype was seen ten or more times. The CDR3 loop reads CASTPLDRPEAFF. CDR3 DNA sequence: TGTGCCAGCACCCCCCTCGATAGACCTGAAGCTTTCTTT. The chain combines TRBV27 with TRBJ1-1; D gene ambiguous. The CDR3 has 13 residues. With 7 bases removed from V and 6 bases from J, the gap between germline ends came to 15 bases. From germline, CDR1 is MNHEY and CDR2 SMNVEV (reference sequence).

This clonotype was seen ten or more times. The gene calls are TRBV6-2 or TRBV6-3 and TRBJ2-7, with D possibly TRBD2 on 6 matching bases. Germline CDR1 reads MNHEY; CDR2 reads SVGEGT. The CDR3 is 14 amino acids. V lost 6 bases and J lost 2, with 14 bases in between. The CDR3 DNA reads TGTGCCAGCAGCCCGGGACTCCGAGCCTACGAGCAGTACTTC. As protein: CASSPGLRAYEQYF.

This chain connects TRBV20-1 to TRBJ2-6; 10 bases line up with TRBD2. Germline loops: CDR1 DFQATT, CDR2 SNEGSKA (reference sequence). V was clipped by 3 bases and J by 1 base; unmatched bases: 6. The CDR3 has 17 residues. Here the CDR3 DNA reads TGCAGTGCTAGTTATCGAGCGGGAGGGTCTGGGGCCAACGTCCTGACTTTC. Translating it yields CSASYRAGGSGANVLTF.

This clonotype was picked up many times. The chain carries TRBV6-2 or TRBV6-3 and TRBJ2-1, with D perhaps given as TRBD1 or TRBD2 (6 bases each). Germline values: CDR1 MNHEY, CDR2 SVGEGT. V was clipped by 6 bases and J by 9 bases, with 12 bases between them. This CDR3 is built from 12 residues. CDR3 protein: CASSEWGAEQFF. The CDR3, as DNA: TGTGCCAGCAGCGAGTGGGGGGCTGAGCAGTTCTTC.

The V and J genes are TRBV20-1 and TRBJ2-1; TRBD2 matches 10 bases. The trim removed 2 bases at V and 10 bases at J, leaving 8 bases unmatched. CDR3 size: 14 residues. Germline V gives CDR1 DFQATT, CDR2 SNEGSKA (reference sequence). CDR3 protein: CSARPGTSEREQFF. The CDR3 DNA sequence: TGCAGTGCTAGACCCGGGACTAGCGAGAGAGAGCAGTTCTTC.

This clonotype has a count of ten or more. V and J are TRBV7-9 and TRBJ1-5; D is perhaps TRBD1 (5 bases). The germline V gene encodes CDR1 SEHNR and CDR2 FQNEAQ (reference sequence). This CDR3 has 15 amino acids. V was cut by 1 base and J by 1 base, with 8 bases left in between. CDR3 sequence: CASSLGQSSNQPQHF. Here the CDR3 DNA reads TGTGCCAGCAGCTTAGGACAGTCCAGCAATCAGCCCCAGCATTTT.

The chain links TRBV27 to TRBJ1-2; no clear D. The CDR3 contains 9 residues. Germline CDR1 is MNHEY and CDR2 is SMNVEV (reference sequence). V was pared by 8 bases and J by 3 bases, with 1 base between. The CDR3 DNA reads TGTGCCAGCTACTATGGCTACACCTTC. This encodes CASYYGYTF.

This clonotype was seen at least ten times. V and J are TRBV27 and TRBJ2-5, with D unclear. V was clipped by 2 bases and J by 1 base, with 5 bases between them. The CDR3 spans 13 residues. Germline CDR1 MNHEY, CDR2 SMNVEV (reference sequence). The CDR3 region is CASSLGAQETQYF. DNA for the CDR3: TGTGCCAGCAGTTTAGGAGCCCAAGAGACCCAGTACTTC.

The J gene is TRBJ2-1, the V gene TRBV10-3; 11 positions agree with TRBD1. Trimming at V came to 3 bases and at J to 4 bases, leaving 11 bases not matched to a gene. Germline CDR1 ENHRY, CDR2 SYGVKD. CDR3 length equals 18 residues. In DNA, the CDR3 is TGTGCCATCAGTGAAGCCGGCGGGACAGGGGGGAATTACAATGAGCAGTTCTTC. Protein product: CAISEAGGTGGNYNEQFF.

This clonotype was counted ten times or more. V and J are TRBV7-9 and TRBJ2-1; a weak D match, TRBD2 (6 bases). The CDR3 consists of 15 residues. V was shortened by 5 bases and J by 1 base, with 12 bases between the two germline ends. CDR1 and CDR2 from the germline V gene are SEHNR and FQNEAQ (reference sequence). The CDR3 bases are TGTGCCAGCAGCCAGGCACTAGCATCCTACAATGAGCAGTTCTTC. Protein: CASSQALASYNEQFF.

This chain links TRBV6-5 with TRBJ1-5; 9 bases are shared with TRBD1. Germline values: CDR1 MNHEY, CDR2 SVGAGI. The V and J ends lost 5 bases and 3 bases, in that order; junction bases with no gene match: 5. This CDR3 contains 15 residues. The CDR3 loop is CASSDGQGHNQPQHF. CDR3 in DNA: TGTGCCAGCAGTGACGGACAGGGGCACAATCAGCCCCAGCATTTT.

This clonotype was observed many times. This chain connects TRBV12-3 or TRBV12-4 to TRBJ2-7; D unclear. The CDR3 has 12 residues. V lost 8 bases and J lost 0, with 8 bases in between. This CDR3 is CASREDSYEQYF. The CDR3 DNA is TGTGCCAGCCGCGAAGACTCCTACGAGCAGTACTTC.

This clonotype turned up a few times. The V call is TRBV19, the J call TRBJ2-1, with a possible D match to TRBD1 (6 bases). The ends were cut back, 5 bases at V and 3 bases at J, with 17 bases in the middle. Germline assignment: CDR1 LNHDA and CDR2 SQIVND (reference sequence). The CDR3 runs 16 residues. The CDR3 protein is CASSHRGTSSYNEQFF. CDR3 bases: TGTGCCAGTAGTCACCGTGGGACAAGCAGCTACAATGAGCAGTTCTTC. Combining the CDR3 with reference TRBV19 and TRBJ2-1 gives the whole variable domain DGGITQSPKYLFRKEGQNVTLSCEQNLNHDAMYWYRQDPGQGLRLIYYSQIVNDFQKGDIAEGYSVSREKKESFPLTVTSAQKNPTAFYLCASSHRGTSSYNEQFFGPGTRLTVL.